This entry lists 20 T cell receptor beta chains sequenced from one sample in a study of blood T cells in healthy people across ages. Alongside a J-beta primer mix, a sample-barcoded 5' primer served in a second PCR lasting roughly 7 to 12 cycles. MiXCR, applied by TCRdb to the 5' RACE reads, yields one record per CDR3 protein. The table records 1.5 million to 2 million distinct CDR3 sequences, about 50% of them present only once. Source material: blood. All receptors come from a woman between 40 and 55 years old in good health.

This clonotype was counted between two and nine times. The V and J genes are TRBV29-1 and TRBJ2-6; 8 bases map to TRBD1. CDR3 size: 18 residues. V shed 6 bases and J 2 bases; nucleotides not matched to a gene: 15. The germline gives CDR1 SQVTM, CDR2 ANQGSEA. DNA of the CDR3: TGCAGCGTCCCTTCCCGACGACAGGGGTTGGCTGGGGCCAACGTCCTGACTTTC. This sequence encodes CSVPSRRQGLAGANVLTF.

V and J are TRBV11-2 and TRBJ2-6, with 8 bases lining up with TRBD2. From germline, CDR1 is SGHAT and CDR2 FQNNGV. The V segment lost 4 bases and the J segment 1 base; nucleotides outside the gene matches: 6. The CDR3 covers 17 residues. The CDR3 reads CASSYRRGGSGANVLTF. The CDR3 bases are TGTGCCAGCAGCTACCGACGGGGGGGTTCTGGGGCCAACGTCCTGACTTTC. The full variable domain, completed using reference TRBV11-2 and TRBJ2-6, is EAGVAQSPRYKIIEKRQSVAFWCNPISGHATLYWYQQILGQGPKLLIQFQNNGVVDDSQLPKDRFSAERLKGVDSTLKIQPAKLEDSAVYLCASSYRRGGSGANVLTFGAGSRLTVL.

The chain couples TRBV7-9 to TRBJ2-5, with D possibly matching TRBD2 (5 bases). The J call may be faulty, since TRBJ2-7 better matches the DNA end. This CDR3 spans 16 amino acids. Germline V lookup: CDR1 SEHNR, CDR2 FQNEAQ (reference sequence). The CDR3 reads CASSLSTSGFPYEQYF. CDR3 sequence (DNA): TGTGCCAGCAGCTTAAGTACCAGCGGATTCCCCTACGAGCAGTACTTC.

The rearrangement uses TRBV6-1 and TRBJ2-5, with 10 positions matching TRBD2. This CDR3 region has 15 residues. The germline V gene encodes CDR1 MNHNS and CDR2 SASEGT. Trimming at V came to 2 bases and at J to 5 bases, leaving 5 bases not matched to a gene. This CDR3 is CASSETLAGVETQYF. For the CDR3, the DNA is TGTGCCAGCAGTGAAACCCTAGCGGGGGTGGAGACCCAGTACTTC.

This CDR3 is CATQKGGGYTF. The DNA for the CDR3 is TGTGCCACCCAGAAGGGGGGCGGCTACACCTTC. The rearrangement links TRBV19 to TRBJ1-2, with D tentatively TRBD1 (6 bases). In germline, CDR1 is LNHDA, CDR2 SQIVND (reference sequence). CDR3 length equals 11 residues. V was trimmed by 10 bases and J by 8 bases, leaving 14 bases between them.

The genes are TRBV20-1 and TRBJ2-1; D uncertain. V lost 0 bases, J lost 4 bases, and 13 bases lay in between. Germline-derived CDR1 and CDR2 are DFQATT and SNEGSKA (reference sequence). The CDR3 sequence is 15 residues long. The CDR3 DNA reads as TGCAGTGCTAGAGAACCCCAGGTGGGATACAATGAGCAGTTCTTC. This translates into CSAREPQVGYNEQFF.

J is TRBJ2-1 and V is TRBV20-1, with D perhaps matching TRBD1 or TRBD2 (6 bases each). V was shortened by 1 base and J by 8 bases, with 12 bases between the two germline ends. The germline CDR1 and CDR2 sequences are DFQATT and SNEGSKA (reference sequence). CDR3 length: 13 amino acids. CDR3 loop: CSARAGGPDEQFF. The CDR3 DNA reads TGCAGTGCTAGAGCTGGGGGGCCAGATGAGCAGTTCTTC.

This chain connects TRBV7-9 to TRBJ2-7; weak D call: TRBD1 (6 bases). Trimming pared 5 bases from V and 0 bases from J, leaving 23 bases between. The CDR3 spans 18 residues. From germline, CDR1 is SEHNR and CDR2 FQNEAQ (reference sequence). The CDR3 region has the DNA TGTGCCAGCAGCCCCCGAGGGGGACCGGACTTTCACTCCTACGAGCAGTACTTC. Residues: CASSPRGGPDFHSYEQYF.

This clonotype was counted a few times. The chain uses TRBV3-1 and TRBJ2-3, with D hard to call. The CDR3 has 15 residues. Trimming stripped 4 bases from V and 5 bases from J, with 16 bases between. Germline lookup yields CDR1 LGHDT and CDR2 YNNKEL (reference sequence). The CDR3 nucleotides are TGTGCCAGCAGCCCCAACCCGGCGACCCGAGATACGCAGTATTTT. It yields the protein CASSPNPATRDTQYF.

The chain is built from TRBV20-1 and TRBJ1-6; D is possibly TRBD1 (6 bases). V gave up 6 bases and J gave up 8 bases, with 17 bases separating them. Germline V gene sequence: CDR1 DFQATT, CDR2 SNEGSKA (reference sequence). The CDR3 is made up of 14 amino acids. Here the CDR3 reads CSARDTGGDSPLHF. As DNA, the CDR3 is TGCAGTGCAAGGGACACCGGAGGGGATTCACCCCTCCACTTT.

The rearrangement joins TRBV29-1 to TRBJ2-1, with 8 bases that match TRBD1. Germline values: CDR1 SQVTM, CDR2 ANQGSEA. The J segment lost 6 bases and the V segment lost 7 bases, leaving 14 bases of the junction unmatched. The CDR3 extends over 15 amino acids. Written as DNA, the CDR3 is TGCAGCGCCTGGACAGGGAGTAGAGTAGGCAATGAGCAGTTCTTC. It encodes CSAWTGSRVGNEQFF.

In this sample, this clonotype turned up a few times. The chain carries TRBV7-9 and TRBJ1-2; no reliable D call. The CDR3 is 14 amino acids. Germline V CDR1 and CDR2: SEHNR, FQNEAQ (reference sequence). V was pared by 0 bases and J by 4 bases, with 9 bases between. The CDR3 DNA reads TGTGCCAGCAGCTTAGCGGGGTTCGGCTATGGCTACACCTTC. This sequence encodes CASSLAGFGYGYTF.

This clonotype occurred a few times. The chain links TRBV14 to TRBJ2-3; D is ambiguous. Trimming took off 0 bases at V and 0 bases at J, with 13 bases between the two ends. The CDR3 is 17 amino acids. The germline gives CDR1 SGHDN, CDR2 FVKESK. CDR3 nucleotides: TGTGCCAGCAGCCAAGATTGGTGGAGTTCTAGCACAGATACGCAGTATTTT. This encodes CASSQDWWSSSTDTQYF.

CDR3 protein: CASSSHGGNGYTF. CDR3 DNA: TGTGCCAGCAGTTCCCATGGGGGGAATGGCTACACCTTC. This chain uses TRBV12-3 or TRBV12-4 with TRBJ1-2, with D tentatively TRBD1 (5 bases). This CDR3 spans 13 amino acids. The V end lost 4 bases, the J end lost 6 bases, and 12 bases lay between the germline ends.

The chain has TRBV3-1 and TRBJ2-5; a possible D gene is TRBD2 (5 bases). With the DNA end fitting TRBJ2-7 better, the J assignment may be wrong. Germline assignment: CDR1 LGHDT and CDR2 YNNKEL (reference sequence). This CDR3 region has 13 residues. As DNA, the CDR3 is TGTGCCAGCAGCCAAAGAGGAGGTTCCGAGCAGTACTTC. It translates to CASSQRGGSEQYF.

This chain links TRBV12-3 or TRBV12-4 with TRBJ2-5, with 10 bases that match TRBD2. V was clipped by 6 bases and J by 11 bases; unmatched bases: 33. This CDR3 is 21 amino acids long. CDR3: CASSRSFPLAGARVRLNEQYF. The CDR3 nucleotides are TGTGCCAGCAGCCGTAGCTTCCCTCTAGCGGGGGCAAGGGTTCGTCTCAATGAGCAGTACTTC.

This clonotype was seen a handful of times. This chain joins TRBV4-3 and TRBJ2-4; TRBD2 might be the D (5 bases). The CDR3 totals 18 residues. Trimming took 0 bases from V and 1 from J, leaving 16 bases between them. Per germline, CDR1 LGHNA and CDR2 YSLEER. In DNA form, the CDR3 reads TGCGCCAGCAGCCAAGATCACCCTAGCTCTACGGCCAAAAACATTCAGTACTTC. It translates to CASSQDHPSSTAKNIQYF.

The gene calls are TRBV9 and TRBJ2-7, with TRBD1 as a possible D gene (5 bases). The CDR3 runs to 16 residues. Germline-derived CDR1 and CDR2 are SGDLS and YYNGEE. Trimming took off 4 bases at V and 0 bases at J, with 17 bases between the two ends. The CDR3 DNA sequence: TGTGCCAGCAGCACCAGTGGGGCCCCGTCCTCCTACGAGCAGTACTTC. This gives the protein CASSTSGAPSSYEQYF.

This clonotype occurred a few times. This chain uses TRBV24-1 with TRBJ2-6; unclear D gene. V lost 2 bases and J 0 bases, leaving 7 bases between the germline ends. The CDR3 consists of 16 residues. Germline CDR1 and CDR2: KGHDR and SFDVKD. The CDR3 nucleotides are TGTGCCACCAGTGATTACCAAGGCTCTGGGGCCAACGTCCTGACTTTC. Its translation is CATSDYQGSGANVLTF.

This chain uses TRBV20-1 with TRBJ2-1; D not resolved. The germline V gene has CDR1 DFQATT and CDR2 SNEGSKA (reference sequence). The V gene lost 6 bases and the J gene lost 6 bases, with 12 bases spanning the gap. The CDR3 totals 12 residues. In DNA form, the CDR3 reads TGCAGTGCGCCCAACGTATTCAATGAGCAGTTCTTC. Its protein product is CSAPNVFNEQFF.